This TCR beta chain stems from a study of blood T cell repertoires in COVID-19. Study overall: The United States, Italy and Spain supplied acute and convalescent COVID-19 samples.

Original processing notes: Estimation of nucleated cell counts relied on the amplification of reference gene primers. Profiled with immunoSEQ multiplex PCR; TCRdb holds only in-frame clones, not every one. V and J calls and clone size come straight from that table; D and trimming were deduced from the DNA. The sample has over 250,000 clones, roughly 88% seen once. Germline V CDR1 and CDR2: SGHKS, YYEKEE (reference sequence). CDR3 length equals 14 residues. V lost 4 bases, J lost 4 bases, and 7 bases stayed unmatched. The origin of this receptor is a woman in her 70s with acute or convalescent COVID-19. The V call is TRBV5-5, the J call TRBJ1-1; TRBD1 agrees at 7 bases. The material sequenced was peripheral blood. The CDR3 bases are TGTGCCAGCAGCCGCGACAGGGTGGCCACTGAAGCTTTCTTT. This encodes CASSRDRVATEAFF.